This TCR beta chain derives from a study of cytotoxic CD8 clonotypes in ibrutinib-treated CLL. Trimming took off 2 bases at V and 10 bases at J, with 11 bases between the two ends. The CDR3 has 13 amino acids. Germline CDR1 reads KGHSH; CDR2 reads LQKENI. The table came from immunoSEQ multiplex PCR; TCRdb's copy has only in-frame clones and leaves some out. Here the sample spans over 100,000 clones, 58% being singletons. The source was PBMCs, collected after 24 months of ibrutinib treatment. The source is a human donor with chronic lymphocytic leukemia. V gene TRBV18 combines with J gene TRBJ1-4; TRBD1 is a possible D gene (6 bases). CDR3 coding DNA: TGTGCCAGCTCACCAGGGGGCGAAGGAAAACTGTTTTTT. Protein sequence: CASSPGGEGKLFF.